The subject of this entry is one T cell receptor (beta chain). Generated by immunoSEQ multiplex PCR, the TCRdb table keeps only in-frame clones and is missing some. This table has fewer than 1.6 million clones, 98% appearing once. The data stem from a study of shared clonotypes between healthy human individuals. The TCR comes from a man aged 30-40 years in good health. Sequenced input: naive CD4+ T cells sorted from blood. Subset described: CD45RA+ positively selected.

The CDR3 DNA reads as TGTGCCAGCAGTGTTTCAGGGACAAATCCTACGAGAGGGTACTTC. Translating gives CASSVSGTNPTRGYF. The V and J genes are TRBV6-1 and TRBJ2-7; a possible D gene is TRBD1 (6 bases). Trimming took off 4 bases at V and 12 bases at J, with 25 bases between the two ends. Germline V gives CDR1 MNHNS, CDR2 SASEGT. The CDR3 consists of 15 residues.